Sequencing of this T cell receptor beta chain was carried out in a study of T cells in tumors after PD-1 blockade. Study as a whole: Some patients also took daily vismodegib 150 mg during anti-PD-1 treatment. The study, taken as a whole, reports: Peripheral recruitment is suggested, as some novel exhausted tumor clones were in pre-treatment blood.

The table came from immunoSEQ multiplex PCR; TCRdb's copy has only in-frame clones and leaves some out. The sample consists of some 48,000 clones, 79% of them appearing once. The CDR3 length is 13 residues. Germline CDR1 is SGHRS and CDR2 is YFSETQ. The V and J ends lost 4 bases and 5 bases respectively, with 12 bases between them. Of note for this clone: Its antigen remains unknown.

The chain is built from TRBV5-1 and TRBJ1-1; tentative D call: TRBD1 (5 bases). The material sequenced was PBMCs, taken before anti-PD-1 treatment. The sequence came from a human donor with basal cell carcinoma. The CDR3 region has the DNA TGCGCCAGCAGCGGATCAGGGAGGACTGAAGCTTTCTTT. Its translation is CASSGSGRTEAFF.